This T cell receptor (beta chain) was documented in a study of blood T cell repertoires in COVID-19. Assignments of participants to cohorts depended upon their own reported clinical history. Profiled with immunoSEQ multiplex PCR; TCRdb holds only in-frame clones, not every one. This sample carries 150,000 to 200,000 clones, approximately 88% of them seen once, and the ten largest clones take roughly 9%. At least ten counts were recorded for this clone. CDR1 MDHEN and CDR2 SYDVKM come from the germline V gene. V trimming: 5 bases; J trimming: 1 base; junction bases outside the gene matches: 11. The length of the CDR3 is 17 residues.

The chain uses TRBV28 and TRBJ2-7, with 10 bases aligning to TRBD1. The TCR originated in a woman between 18 and 29 years old who had recovered from COVID-19. The sample consisted of PBMCs or T cells enriched from blood (not recorded which). CDR3 DNA: TGTGCCAGCAGTAAAGGGACAGGGGTCAACAATTCCTACGAGCAGTACTTC. Its translation is CASSKGTGVNNSYEQYF.